Listed below are T cell receptor beta chains from one sample, sequenced in a study of blood T cell repertoires in COVID-19. The assay was immunoSEQ multiplex PCR, and TCRdb's table has in-frame clones only and misses some. The top ten clones hold around 2% of a sample with under 300,000 clones, 88% of them seen once. Input material: PBMCs or T cells enriched from blood (not recorded which). The receptor source for this set is a woman aged 55-70 years in a cohort exposed to, infected with or recovered from COVID-19 (not recorded which). Each CDR3 is given with its conserved first and last residue. D genes are given only for firm matches. Some rows have no size entry. The others give once, few or many, or a class for an expanded clone.

CATSVFGAGYEQYF TGTGCCACCAGCGTCTTCGGCGCGGGCTACGAGCAGTACTTC TRBJ2-7 NA NA TRBV15
CASTPGLAGPVSEQYF TGTGCCAGCACCCCCGGACTAGCGGGACCAGTTAGCGAGCAGTACTTC TRBJ2-7 TRBD2 NA TRBV6-6
CASSSAGTGRTDTQYF TGTGCCAGCAGCTCAGCCGGGACAGGGCGCACAGATACGCAGTATTTT TRBJ2-3 TRBD1 NA TRBV5-4
CASSPGQGNVGYTF TGTGCCAGCAGCCCGGGACAGGGGAATGTTGGCTACACCTTC TRBJ1-2 TRBD1 NA TRBV7-2
CASSDWDSTSTDTQYF TGTGCCAGCAGTGATTGGGACTCAACTAGCACAGATACGCAGTATTTT TRBJ2-3 NA NA TRBV6-1
CASRSGQVYGYTF TGTGCCAGCAGATCGGGACAAGTCTATGGCTACACCTTC TRBJ1-2 NA NA TRBV6-5
CASSIIRQAYNYGYTF TGTGCCAGTAGTATAATTCGACAGGCGTATAACTATGGCTACACCTTC TRBJ1-2 NA NA TRBV19
CASSIRGLAGTDTQYF TGTGCCAGTAGTATTAGGGGACTAGCGGGCACAGATACGCAGTATTTT TRBJ2-3 TRBD2 NA TRBV19
CAISDPAKNIQYF TGTGCCATCAGTGACCCTGCCAAAAACATTCAGTACTTC TRBJ2-4 NA NA TRBV10-3
CASSSRTGAGSGNTIYF TGTGCCAGCAGCTCGAGGACAGGGGCCGGCTCTGGAAACACCATATATTTT TRBJ1-3 TRBD1 NA TRBV7-2
CASSSTQGFNTGELFF TGTGCCAGCAGCTCGACACAGGGGTTTAACACCGGGGAGCTGTTTTTT TRBJ2-2 TRBD1 NA TRBV7-9
CAWRRESREKLFF TGTGCCTGGAGGAGGGAGAGTCGGGAAAAACTGTTTTTT TRBJ1-4 NA NA TRBV30
CASRYGTGINSFGGYTF TGTGCCAGCCGTTACGGGACAGGAATTAATTCTTTCGGTGGCTACACCTTC TRBJ1-2 TRBD1 once TRBV27
CASSKKQGLGSYNEQFF TGTGCCAGCAGTAAAAAACAGGGGTTAGGGAGCTACAATGAGCAGTTCTTC TRBJ2-1 TRBD1 NA TRBV3-1/TRBV3-2